This TCR beta chain came from a study of B cell selection in AIRE deficiency. The sorted conventional CD4 T cells were gated as CD4+CD127+. TCRdb's table, derived via immunoSEQ multiplex PCR, lists solely in-frame clones and lacks some. The data show 25,000 or so clones, with 95% to 98% seen just once and over 0.15% held by the top ten. As to this clone: Its antigen remains unidentified. Other DNA sequences of this sample code for an identical CDR3.

Study findings and constraints: About a third of healthy-donor shared Treg TCRbeta sequences appeared in patient Tconv cells.

Trimming at V came to 6 bases and at J to 1 base, leaving 3 bases not matched to a gene. The CDR3 runs to 15 residues. From germline, CDR1 is KGHSH and CDR2 LQKENI. The chain combines TRBV18 with TRBJ2-7; 13 positions match TRBD2. The material sequenced was conventional CD4+ T cells sorted from PBMCs. This clonotype was sampled from a human donor with AIRE deficiency. CDR3 amino acids: CASSPGLAGSYEQYF. The CDR3 bases are TGTGCCAGCTCCCCGGGACTAGCGGGATCCTACGAGCAGTACTTC.